This TCR beta chain was captured in a study of blood T cell repertoires in COVID-19 (dated by TCRdb to the early 2020s). In terms of the full investigation: Samples covering the acute and convalescent phases of COVID-19 were provided by collaborators in the United States, Italy and Spain. The samples were drawn from two sources: the first 160 participants of the ongoing ImmuneRACE study, and 1,200 or so subjects contributed by 6 global collaborators. Where available, HLA class I and class II types were taken from metadata supplied by the sample provider and were not determined by assay-based typing. Nearly every sample came with metadata listing a de-identified subject ID, COVID-19 status, age in years and sex. The prospective study material was composed of cDNA or gDNA derived from T cells, B-cell-depleted T cells, or PBMCs. The repertoires were released in a freely available public database intended as a resource for research on the immune response to SARS-CoV-2. Deeply sampled blood TCRbeta repertoires from subjects exposed to, actively infected with, or recovered from COVID-19 were included in the dataset. The investigation overall reported the following: Clinical and demographic metadata were provided uncurated, with the amount varying by source and participant.

Whole blood was collected in K2EDTA tubes by collaborating institutions according to the institutions' own protocols. For TCRbeta analysis, collaborators shipped samples in one of three forms: frozen whole blood, isolated PBMCs, or DNA extracted from either of those sample types. TCRbeta CDR3 regions were amplified from genomic DNA using the immunoSEQ Assay, a bias-controlled multiplex PCR. In the source study's methods: Within the assay, amplification of reference gene primers was used to estimate how many nucleated cells each sample contained. To quantify the absolute abundance of each unique TCRbeta CDR3 rearrangement, sequence reads were collapsed and filtered. For each sample, productive Simpson clonality was calculated by taking the square root of Simpson's diversity index across productive rearrangements. The clones in this table, taken by TCRdb from immuneACCESS, are in-frame only. Not every clone is retained; where verified, under half of the shortfall comes from an unresolved V gene, and the cause of the rest is unknown. V and J calls and clone size are given by that table; D and trimming were obtained from the DNA. Present in this sample are around 300,000 clones, 86% of which were seen just once. About 3% of the sample is taken by the ten largest.

Regarding this clone: Its antigen remains undetermined. No clone much larger than this one lies a single base away; base qualities are absent.

The germline V gene encodes CDR1 GTSNPN and CDR2 SVGIG (reference sequence). The cysteine opens and the phenylalanine closes a CDR3 of 13 amino acids. Left in the record is the CDR3 DNA by itself, 39 bases read in frame from the first base. Relative to germline, V is missing 4 bases and J is missing 2 bases, with 5 bases of the junction outside any gene match. The rearranged chain carries TRBV30 and TRBJ2-7, with 7 bases matching TRBD1. Sample: peripheral blood. The origin of this receptor is a young woman with active or convalescent COVID-19. The DNA sequence is as follows: TGTGCCTGGATCCCCGGGACAGCCTACGAGCAGTACTTC. It translates to CAWIPGTAYEQYF.